The 5 T cell receptor beta chains in this list originate from one sample, sequenced in a study of beta chain features in type 1 diabetes. Findings and caveats of the study: Moderate but significant shortening of TCRB CDR3s was recorded in all four CD4+ subsets from Type 1 diabetes patients.

Their antigens are not known. Every bit of the isolated RNA underwent reverse transcription, so sequencing read expressed TCRB transcripts. The table came from immunoSEQ multiplex PCR; TCRdb's copy has only in-frame clones and leaves some out. The sample carries tens of thousands of clones, around 50% recorded once. The material sequenced was Tregs from blood. These receptors all stem from a woman aged 40 to 50 with type 1 diabetes.

This clone was found a few times. The chain carries TRBV28 and TRBJ2-3, with unresolved D. The CDR3 covers 14 residues. Trimming shortened V by 6 bases and J by 0 bases, and 10 bases separated the two germline ends. Germline CDR1 is MDHEN and CDR2 is SYDVKM. The CDR3 DNA reads TGTGCCAGCAGCTCCCCTCCCAGCACAGATACGCAGTATTTT. This sequence encodes CASSSPPSTDTQYF.

The chain links TRBV9 to TRBJ2-2; TRBD2 is a possible D gene (5 bases). V was shortened by 4 bases and J by 6 bases, with 16 bases between the two germline ends. The CDR3 sequence is 15 residues long. The germline V gene encodes CDR1 SGDLS and CDR2 YYNGEE. The CDR3 DNA reads TGTGCCAGCAGCTCACGTAGCGTTGGGTCCGGGGAGCTGTTTTTT. This gives the protein CASSSRSVGSGELFF.

The CDR3, as DNA: TGTGCTAGTGCCGGAGACTGGTACCAAGAGACCCAGTACTTC. It is translated as CASAGDWYQETQYF. The V call is TRBV12-5, the J call TRBJ2-5; D unresolved. CDR1 and CDR2 from the germline V gene are LGHNT and FRNRAP. This CDR3 is 14 amino acids long. V lost 7 bases and J 0 bases, leaving 12 bases between the germline ends.

The chain couples TRBV7-2 to TRBJ2-7; the match to TRBD2 covers 8 bases. Per the germline V gene, CDR1 is SGHTA and CDR2 is FQGNSA. V was pared by 1 base and J by 3 bases, with 11 bases of the junction left unmatched. This CDR3 contains 17 residues. The CDR3 spells CASSLGYGAGEGYEQYF. CDR3 nucleotide sequence: TGTGCCAGCAGCTTAGGGTACGGAGCGGGGGAGGGCTACGAGCAGTACTTC.

V and J are TRBV5-1 and TRBJ1-2; 7 nucleotides match TRBD1. This CDR3 spans 15 amino acids. Trimming cost V 3 bases and J 4 bases; bases outside gene matches: 9. The germline gives CDR1 SGHRS, CDR2 YFSETQ. As DNA, the CDR3 is TGCGCCAGCAGCTCAGCCGGACAGGCCTTCTATGGCTACACCTTC. It codes for CASSSAGQAFYGYTF.